The text below deals with one T cell receptor (beta chain). What it binds is not known. The TCR beta profiling, which covered VDJ combination and CDR3 sequence, was carried out using genomic DNA as the template. In TCRdb, the reads were re-called with MiXCR into one record per CDR3 protein. Of about 160,000 distinct CDR3 sequences in the sample, roughly 43% were seen once. Germline CDR1 reads SGHDN; CDR2 reads FVKESK. V lost 4 bases to trimming and J lost 2 bases, with 12 bases between them. CDR3 length equals 15 residues. This record comes from a study of CD8+CD57+ T cells in acquired aplastic anemia. Study results and limitations: The CD8+ Simpson's diversity of patients and controls was not significantly different.

The patients chosen for sequencing had shown expansion of CD8+CD57+ cells (detected by flow cytometry). Every patient was diagnosed with severe acquired aplastic anemia. The chain is built from TRBV14 and TRBJ2-1; D is perhaps TRBD1 (6 bases). Sample: sorted CD4+, CD8+, or CD8+CD57+ T cells (not recorded which) from PBMCs. The TCR comes from a human donor with aplastic anemia. CDR3 loop: CASSPTYRAYNEQFF. CDR3 DNA: TGTGCCAGCAGCCCTACTTACAGGGCCTACAATGAGCAGTTCTTC.